This T cell receptor beta chain was profiled in a study of read filtering for tumor transcriptome and immune sequencing. Molecular barcoded adaptors covering alpha/delta and beta/gamma chains were used on 400 to 450 ng RNA. TCRdb passed the reads through MiXCR, listing each CDR3 protein once. This table has 50,000 or so distinct CDR3 sequences, 12% appearing once. The V gene lost 3 bases and the J gene lost 4 bases, with 7 bases spanning the gap. CDR1 GTSNPN and CDR2 SVGIG come from the germline V gene (reference sequence). The CDR3 is made up of 13 amino acids. This TCR came from a donor at least 40 years old with multiple myeloma. The chain joins TRBV30 to TRBJ2-6; D is unclear. Input material: a population of CD138-negative cells sorted from bone marrow. CDR3: CAWSVPGANVLTF. CDR3 nucleotide sequence: TGTGCCTGGAGCGTTCCGGGGGCCAACGTCCTGACTTTC.